This is a list of T cell receptor beta chains from one sample in a study of OX40 agonist ivuxolimab in advanced cancers. Here immunoSEQ multiplex PCR was the method, and the copy in TCRdb shows in-frame clones only, minus some. The sample holds about 22,000 clones, 84% seen once. The sample was CD4+ or CD8+ T cells sorted from blood, taken in a trial of the OX40 agonist ivuxolimab. These receptors all come from an adult with an advanced solid tumor such as melanoma, head and neck, liver or kidney cancer. CDR3s include the opening cysteine and the closing phenylalanine or tryptophan. A D gene is named only where the DNA matches it firmly. Not every row has a clone size; where given, it reads once, few, many or a size class.

J gene | clone size | V gene | D gene | CDR3 protein | CDR3 DNA
TRBJ1-1 | few | TRBV6-1 | - | CASSKSGWASEAFF | TGTGCCAGCAGTAAGAGTGGATGGGCCAGTGAAGCTTTCTTT
TRBJ2-1 | - | TRBV28 | - | CAIPGPEYNEQFF | TGTGCCATCCCGGGACCCGAGTACAATGAGCAGTTCTTC
TRBJ2-1 | - | TRBV10-3 | - | CAISEGTAGPLYNEQFF | TGTGCCATCAGTGAGGGAACAGCGGGCCCCCTCTACAATGAGCAGTTCTTC
TRBJ2-7 | few | TRBV5-5 | - | CASSLALGSLEQYF | TGTGCCAGCAGCTTGGCCTTGGGGTCGCTCGAGCAGTACTTC
TRBJ2-7 | - | TRBV5-4 | - | CASSVRGGTTEQYF | TGTGCCAGCAGCGTCAGGGGGGGGACCACCGAGCAGTACTTC
TRBJ1-5 | - | TRBV27 | - | CASSFLGGSPAQHF | TGTGCCAGCAGTTTCCTCGGAGGGAGTCCGGCCCAGCATTTT
TRBJ2-1 | - | TRBV29-1 | - | CSVAPAGGNNNEQFF | TGCAGCGTTGCCCCGGCGGGCGGGAATAACAATGAGCAGTTCTTC
TRBJ1-5 | - | TRBV21-1 | - | CASSKKQVPFNQPQHF | TGTGCCAGCAGCAAAAAACAGGTCCCTTTCAATCAGCCCCAGCATTTT
TRBJ2-3 | - | TRBV6-4 | TRBD2 | CASSELAGGGDTQYF | TGTGCCAGCAGTGAACTAGCGGGAGGTGGAGATACGCAGTATTTT
TRBJ2-7 | - | TRBV9 | - | CASSSRAVDSYEQYF | TGTGCCAGCAGCAGCCGGGCGGTTGACTCCTACGAGCAGTACTTC
TRBJ2-5 | - | TRBV11-2 | TRBD2 | CASRPPGGTQYF | TGTGCCAGCAGACCCCCGGGGGGGACCCAGTACTTC
TRBJ2-1 | - | TRBV30 | - | CAWSEVNGYNEQFF | TGTGCCTGGAGTGAGGTCAACGGCTACAATGAGCAGTTCTTC
TRBJ1-1 | - | TRBV7-6 | TRBD1 | CASSSSSRTGQLGEAFF | TGTGCCAGCAGCTCCTCCTCCCGGACAGGACAACTCGGAGAAGCTTTCTTT
TRBJ2-1 | - | TRBV7-2 | TRBD1 | CASSFPDAGTASYNEQFF | TGTGCCAGCAGCTTCCCAGACGCCGGGACAGCCTCCTACAATGAGCAGTTCTTC
TRBJ2-1 | - | TRBV14 | - | CASSDTRYNEQFF | TGTGCCAGCAGCGATACGCGATACAATGAGCAGTTCTTC
TRBJ2-7 | few | TRBV28 | - | CASTPPRGRQYF | TGTGCCAGCACCCCCCCTCGGGGCAGGCAGTACTTC
TRBJ2-2 | - | TRBV2 | - | CASSEARVAANTGELFF | TGTGCCAGCAGTGAAGCGCGCGTGGCCGCGAACACCGGGGAGCTGTTTTTT
TRBJ2-2 | few | TRBV27 | - | CASSFPNSGELFF | TGTGCCAGCAGTTTCCCTAACAGCGGGGAGCTGTTTTTT
TRBJ2-2 | - | TRBV7-9 | - | CASSPPPNTGELFF | TGTGCCAGCAGCCCCCCCCCGAACACCGGGGAGCTGTTTTTT
TRBJ2-3 | - | TRBV4-1 | TRBD1 | CASSQPGTGGGYTQYF | TGCGCCAGCAGCCAGCCGGGGACAGGGGGCGGATATACGCAGTATTTT
TRBJ2-7 | - | TRBV4-1 | - | CASSQGGVGTYEQYF | TGCGCCAGCAGCCAAGGGGGGGTCGGTACCTACGAGCAGTACTTC
TRBJ2-7 | - | TRBV28 | - | CASGPGLRTEQYF | TGTGCCAGCGGCCCGGGTCTTCGGACCGAGCAGTACTTC
TRBJ1-1 | - | TRBV6-5 | - | CASSKSGWASEAFF | TGTGCCAGCAGTAAGAGTGGATGGGCCAGTGAAGCTTTCTTT
TRBJ2-1 | - | TRBV9 | TRBD2 | CASSASGSSHNEQFF | TGTGCCAGCAGCGCGAGCGGGAGTTCGCACAATGAGCAGTTCTTC
TRBJ2-7 | - | TRBV6-5 | - | CASSEFREQYF | TGTGCCAGCAGTGAGTTCCGGGAGCAGTACTTC
TRBJ2-5 | - | TRBV6-1 | - | CASSVRGAEETQYF | TGTGCCAGCAGTGTCAGGGGGGCGGAAGAGACCCAGTACTTC
TRBJ2-7 | - | TRBV4-1 | - | CASSQDRGGNYEQYF | TGCGCCAGCAGCCAAGATAGGGGCGGGAACTACGAGCAGTACTTC
TRBJ2-7 | once | TRBV5-1 | TRBD2 | CASSPRAGVDYEQYF | TGCGCCAGCAGCCCAAGGGCGGGAGTGGACTACGAGCAGTACTTC
TRBJ2-1 | - | TRBV5-1 | TRBD1 | CASSFGQGTYNEQFF | TGCGCCAGCAGCTTTGGACAGGGCACCTACAATGAGCAGTTCTTC
TRBJ2-5 | - | TRBV10-3 | TRBD1 | CAISDRGKETQYF | TGTGCCATCAGCGACAGGGGGAAGGAGACCCAGTACTTC
TRBJ1-1 | - | TRBV6-6 | - | CASSGPEAFF | TGTGCCAGCTCGGGCCCTGAAGCTTTCTTT
TRBJ2-5 | - | TRBV6-6 | TRBD1 | CASGETGVETQYF | TGTGCCAGCGGGGAAACAGGGGTAGAGACCCAGTACTTC
TRBJ1-1 | - | TRBV6-5 | TRBD1 | CASSFGQGPNTEAFF | TGTGCCAGCAGTTTCGGACAGGGACCGAACACTGAAGCTTTCTTT
TRBJ2-7 | - | TRBV29-1 | - | CSGLTRVRRDGEGYEQYF | TGCAGCGGCCTCACAAGGGTAAGGCGGGACGGGGAAGGATACGAGCAGTACTTC
TRBJ2-7 | - | TRBV25-1 | - | CASSDGSLPVYEQYF | TGTGCCAGCAGTGACGGGAGTCTCCCTGTATACGAGCAGTACTTC
TRBJ2-4 | - | TRBV9 | TRBD2 | CASSVVGTSGRRDIQYF | TGTGCCAGCAGCGTAGTGGGGACTAGCGGGAGGAGAGACATTCAGTACTTC
TRBJ2-2 | once | TRBV5-6 | - | CASSPGRRSNTGELFF | TGTGCCAGCAGCCCGGGACGGCGATCGAACACCGGGGAGCTGTTTTTT
TRBJ2-7 | - | TRBV7-9 | TRBD2 | CASSSGLAINEQYF | TGTGCCAGCAGCTCCGGACTAGCGATCAACGAGCAGTACTTC
TRBJ2-7 | few | TRBV7-9 | - | CASSSEGNYEQYF | TGTGCCAGCAGCTCCGAAGGAAACTACGAGCAGTACTTC
TRBJ2-1 | - | TRBV7-7 | - | CASSLHRANEQFF | TGTGCTAGCAGCTTACACAGGGCGAATGAGCAGTTCTTC
TRBJ1-1 | - | TRBV27 | - | CASSLGQNTEAFF | TGTGCCAGCAGTTTAGGACAGAACACTGAAGCTTTCTTT
TRBJ2-2 | - | TRBV7-6 | TRBD2 | CASSLSGAGGTGELFF | TGTGCCAGCAGCTTATCGGGAGCGGGAGGGACCGGGGAGCTGTTTTTT
TRBJ2-1 | - | TRBV7-9 | TRBD2 | CASRGGAGGTYNEQFF | TGTGCCAGCAGGGGAGGGGCGGGAGGTACCTACAATGAGCAGTTCTTC
TRBJ2-7 | - | TRBV28 | TRBD2 | CASTSGMAYEQYF | TGTGCCAGTACTAGCGGGATGGCCTACGAGCAGTACTTC
TRBJ1-3 | - | TRBV6-6 | TRBD1 | CASSYSQGAKGNTIYF | TGTGCCAGCAGTTACTCCCAGGGGGCTAAAGGAAACACCATATATTTT
TRBJ2-2 | few | TRBV7-3 | TRBD2 | CASSLTREGPGELFF | TGTGCCAGCAGCTTAACGCGGGAGGGCCCCGGGGAGCTGTTTTTT